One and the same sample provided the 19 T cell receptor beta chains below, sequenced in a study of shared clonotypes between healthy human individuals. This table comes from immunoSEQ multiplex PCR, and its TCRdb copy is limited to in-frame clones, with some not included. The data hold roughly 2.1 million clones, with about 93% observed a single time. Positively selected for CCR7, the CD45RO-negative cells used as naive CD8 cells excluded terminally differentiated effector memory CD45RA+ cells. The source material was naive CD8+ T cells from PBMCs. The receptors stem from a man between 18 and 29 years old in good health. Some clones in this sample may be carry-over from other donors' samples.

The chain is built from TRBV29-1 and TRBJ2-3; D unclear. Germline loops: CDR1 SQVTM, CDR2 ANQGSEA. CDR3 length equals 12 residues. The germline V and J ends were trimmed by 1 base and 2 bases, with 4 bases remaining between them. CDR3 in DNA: TGCAGCGTTGAAGGTACCACAGATACGCAGTATTTT. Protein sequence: CSVEGTTDTQYF.

CDR3 protein: CASSIEQGRSNEQFF. DNA for the CDR3: TGTGCCAGTAGTATAGAGCAGGGCCGGAGCAATGAGCAGTTCTTC. The chain combines TRBV19 with TRBJ2-1, with D perhaps matching TRBD1 (5 bases). Germline V gives CDR1 LNHDA, CDR2 SQIVND (reference sequence). Deletions cut 0 bases from V and 6 bases from J, with 12 bases between. The CDR3 is 15 amino acids.

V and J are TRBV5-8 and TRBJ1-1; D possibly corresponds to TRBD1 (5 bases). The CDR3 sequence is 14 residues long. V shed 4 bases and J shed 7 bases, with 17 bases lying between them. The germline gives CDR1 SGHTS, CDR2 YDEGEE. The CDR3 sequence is CASSVGRRIGEAFF. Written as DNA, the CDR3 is TGTGCCAGCAGCGTGGGGCGGCGGATCGGTGAAGCTTTCTTT.

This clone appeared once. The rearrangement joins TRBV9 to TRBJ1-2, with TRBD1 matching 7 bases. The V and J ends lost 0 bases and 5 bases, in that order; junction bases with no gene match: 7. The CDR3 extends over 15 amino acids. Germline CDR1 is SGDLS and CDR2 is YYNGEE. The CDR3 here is CASSVATGAGYGYTF. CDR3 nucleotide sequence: TGTGCCAGCAGCGTAGCAACAGGGGCTGGGTATGGCTACACCTTC.

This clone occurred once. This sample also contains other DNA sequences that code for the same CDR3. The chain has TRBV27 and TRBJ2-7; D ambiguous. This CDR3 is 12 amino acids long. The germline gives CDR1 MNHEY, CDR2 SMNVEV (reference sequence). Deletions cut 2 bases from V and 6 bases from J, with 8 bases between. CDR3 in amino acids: CASSLPGGEQYF. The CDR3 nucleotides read TGTGCCAGCAGTTTACCAGGTGGCGAGCAGTACTTC.

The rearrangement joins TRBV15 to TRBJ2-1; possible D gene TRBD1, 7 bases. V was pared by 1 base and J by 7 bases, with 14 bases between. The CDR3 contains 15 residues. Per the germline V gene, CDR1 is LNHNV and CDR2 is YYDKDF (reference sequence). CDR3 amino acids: CATSRVGRGANEQFF. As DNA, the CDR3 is TGTGCCACCAGCAGAGTAGGCAGGGGGGCTAATGAGCAGTTCTTC. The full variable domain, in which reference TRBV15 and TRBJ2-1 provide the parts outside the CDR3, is DAMVIQNPRYQVTQFGKPVTLSCSQTLNHNVMYWYQQKSSQAPKLLFHYYDKDFNNEADTPDNFQSRRPNTSFCFLDIRSPGLGDTAMYLCATSRVGRGANEQFFGPGTRLTVL.

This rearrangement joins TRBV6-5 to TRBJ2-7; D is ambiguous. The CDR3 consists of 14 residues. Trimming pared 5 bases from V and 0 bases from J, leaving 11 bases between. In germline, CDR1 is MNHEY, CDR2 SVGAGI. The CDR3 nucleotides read TGTGCCAGCAGTAATCACCCCCCCTCCTACGAGCAGTACTTC. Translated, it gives CASSNHPPSYEQYF.

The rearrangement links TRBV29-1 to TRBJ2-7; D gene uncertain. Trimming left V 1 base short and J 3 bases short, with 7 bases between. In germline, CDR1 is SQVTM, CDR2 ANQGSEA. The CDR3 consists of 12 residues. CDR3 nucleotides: TGCAGCGTTGAAGTGGTCAACTACGAGCAGTACTTC. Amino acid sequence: CSVEVVNYEQYF.

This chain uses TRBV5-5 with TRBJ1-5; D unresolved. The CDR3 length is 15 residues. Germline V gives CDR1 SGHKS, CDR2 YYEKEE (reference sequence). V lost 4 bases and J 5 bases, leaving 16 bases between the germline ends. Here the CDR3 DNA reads TGTGCCAGCAGCCCCATCCCTCAAAACGATCAGCCCCAGCATTTT. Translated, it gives CASSPIPQNDQPQHF. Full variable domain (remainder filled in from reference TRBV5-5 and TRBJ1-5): DAGVTQSPTHLIKTRGQQVTLRCSPISGHKSVSWYQQVLGQGPQFIFQYYEKEERGRGNFPDRFSARQFPNYSSELNVNALLLGDSALYLCASSPIPQNDQPQHFGDGTRLSIL.

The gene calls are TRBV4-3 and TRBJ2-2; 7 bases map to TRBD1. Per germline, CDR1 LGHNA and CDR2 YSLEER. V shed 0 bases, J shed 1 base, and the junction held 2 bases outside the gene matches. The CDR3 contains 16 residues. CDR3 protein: CASSQDYRGNTGELFF. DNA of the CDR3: TGCGCCAGCAGCCAAGACTACAGGGGGAACACCGGGGAGCTGTTTTTT.

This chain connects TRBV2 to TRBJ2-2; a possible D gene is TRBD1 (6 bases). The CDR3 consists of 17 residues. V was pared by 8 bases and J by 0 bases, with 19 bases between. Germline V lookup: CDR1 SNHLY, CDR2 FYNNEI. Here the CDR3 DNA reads TGTGCCAGCCACTGGGACAAGGGCCGCGCGAACACCGGGGAGCTGTTTTTT. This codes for CASHWDKGRANTGELFF.

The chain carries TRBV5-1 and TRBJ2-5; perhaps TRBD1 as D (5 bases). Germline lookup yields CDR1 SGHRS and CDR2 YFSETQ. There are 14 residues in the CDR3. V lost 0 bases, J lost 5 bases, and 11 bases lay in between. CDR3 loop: CASSLEWPGETQYF. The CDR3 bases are TGCGCCAGCAGCTTGGAGTGGCCAGGGGAGACCCAGTACTTC.

CDR3 in amino acids: CASSPRPYLNTEAFF. CDR3 DNA sequence: TGTGCCAGCAGCCCCAGACCCTACCTAAACACTGAAGCTTTCTTT. V usage is TRBV7-9 and J usage is TRBJ1-1; no firm D call. This CDR3 contains 15 residues. Germline CDR1 and CDR2: SEHNR and FQNEAQ (reference sequence). Trimming took 5 bases from V and 2 from J, leaving 15 bases between them. The whole variable domain, remainder taken from reference TRBV7-9 and TRBJ1-1, is DTGVSQNPRHKITKRGQNVTFRCDPISEHNRLYWYRQTLGQGPEFLTYFQNEAQLEKSRLLSDRFSAERPKGSFSTLEIQRTEQGDSAMYLCASSPRPYLNTEAFFGQGTRLTVV.

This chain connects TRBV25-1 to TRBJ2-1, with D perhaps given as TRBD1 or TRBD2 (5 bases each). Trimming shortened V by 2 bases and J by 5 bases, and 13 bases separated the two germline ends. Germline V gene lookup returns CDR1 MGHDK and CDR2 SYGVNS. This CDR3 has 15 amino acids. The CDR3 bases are TGTGCCAGCAGTGAACAGGGAGATCTTAACAATGAGCAGTTCTTC. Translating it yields CASSEQGDLNNEQFF.

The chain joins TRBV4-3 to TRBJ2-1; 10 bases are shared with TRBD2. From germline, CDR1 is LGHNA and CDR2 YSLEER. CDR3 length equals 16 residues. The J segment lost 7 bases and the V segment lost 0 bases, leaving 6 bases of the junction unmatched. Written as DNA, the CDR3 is TGCGCCAGCAGCCAAGATGCCCGGACTAGCGGTAATGAGCAGTTCTTC. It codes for CASSQDARTSGNEQFF.

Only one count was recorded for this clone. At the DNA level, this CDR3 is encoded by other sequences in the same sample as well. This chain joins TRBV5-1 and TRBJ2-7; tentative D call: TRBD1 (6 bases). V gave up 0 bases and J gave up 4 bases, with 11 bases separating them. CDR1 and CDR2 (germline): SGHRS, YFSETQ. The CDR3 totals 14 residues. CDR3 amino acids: CASSLAGTSYEQYF. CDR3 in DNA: TGCGCCAGCAGCTTGGCGGGGACAAGTTACGAGCAGTACTTC.

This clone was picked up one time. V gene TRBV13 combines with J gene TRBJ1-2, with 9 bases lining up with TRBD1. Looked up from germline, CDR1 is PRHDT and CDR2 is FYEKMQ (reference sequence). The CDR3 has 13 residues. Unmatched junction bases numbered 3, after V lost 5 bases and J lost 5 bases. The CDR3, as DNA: TGTGCCAGCAGCAAACAGGGGGCGTATGGCTACACCTTC. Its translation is CASSKQGAYGYTF.

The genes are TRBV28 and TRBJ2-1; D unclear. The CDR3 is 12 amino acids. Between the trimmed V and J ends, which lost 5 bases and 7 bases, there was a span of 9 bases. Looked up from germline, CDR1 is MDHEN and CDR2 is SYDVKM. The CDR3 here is CASSQGGNEQFF. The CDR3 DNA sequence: TGTGCCAGCAGTCAAGGCGGTAATGAGCAGTTCTTC.

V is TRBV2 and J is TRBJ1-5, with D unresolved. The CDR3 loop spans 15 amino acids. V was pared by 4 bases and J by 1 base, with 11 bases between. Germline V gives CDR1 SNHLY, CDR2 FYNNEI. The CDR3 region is CASSGAGVSNQPQHF. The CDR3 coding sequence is TGTGCCAGCAGTGGGGCTGGGGTAAGCAATCAGCCCCAGCATTTT. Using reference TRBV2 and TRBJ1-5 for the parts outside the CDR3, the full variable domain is EPEVTQTPSHQVTQMGQEVILRCVPISNHLYFYWYRQILGQKVEFLVSFYNNEISEKSEIFDDQFSVERPDGSNFTLKIRSTKLEDSAMYFCASSGAGVSNQPQHFGDGTRLSIL.